The 26 T cell receptor beta chains listed next were all sequenced from one sample in a study of regulatory T cells in long-lasting Graves disease. Time point reported: newly diagnosed GD, antithyroid drugs for less than 3 months. The TCR library used RNA extracted from PBMCs. CDR3-region Arm-PCR and iRepertoire HTBI primers produced the TCR beta libraries. A single record per CDR3 protein comes from TCRdb applying MiXCR to the multiplex PCR reads. The repertoire holds a few hundred thousand distinct CDR3 sequences, with 15% as singletons. The same specimen was also included in a second study, on T cells in Graves' hyperthyroidism and ophthalmopathy.

The source was peripheral blood mononuclear cells (PBMCs), collected at new diagnosis, from a patient treated with antithyroid drugs. The receptors shown here come from a woman aged 40 to 49 with Graves disease.

This clonotype came up many times. The chain combines TRBV28 with TRBJ2-1; D is unresolved. CDR1 is MDHEN and CDR2 is SYDVKM in the germline V gene. The CDR3 is 14 residues long. V lost 5 bases and J 5 bases, leaving 13 bases between the germline ends. CDR3 region: CASSDYGLDNEQFF. CDR3 bases: TGTGCCAGCAGTGATTACGGGCTGGACAATGAGCAGTTCTTC.

This clonotype was observed many times. The chain links TRBV11-3 to TRBJ1-1; D remains unclear. Germline lookup yields CDR1 SGHNT and CDR2 YENEEA. The V and J ends lost 1 base and 3 bases respectively, with 12 bases between them. This CDR3 spans 15 amino acids. The CDR3 loop reads CASSLALGIDTEAFF. As DNA, the CDR3 is TGTGCCAGCAGCTTAGCTCTTGGCATCGACACTGAAGCTTTCTTT.

In this sample, this clonotype turned up once. Relative to the germline gene, one junction end is altered; a read error may explain this. The rearrangement uses TRBV20-1 and TRBJ2-4, with no clear D. The CDR3 has 13 residues. Germline assignment: CDR1 DFQATT and CDR2 SNEGSKA (reference sequence). The DNA for the CDR3 is TGCAGTGCTAGCGACCTATGGGGAAACATTCAGTGCTTC. It translates to CSASDLWGNIQCF.

This clonotype was detected only a few times. V and J are TRBV28 and TRBJ1-2; weak D call: TRBD1 (6 bases). CDR3 length equals 17 residues. Germline V gene sequence: CDR1 MDHEN, CDR2 SYDVKM. The ends were cut back, 4 bases at V and 4 bases at J, with 22 bases in the middle. The CDR3: CASSYWTADRASYGYTF. The CDR3 DNA reads TGTGCCAGCAGTTACTGGACAGCCGACCGGGCTAGCTATGGCTACACCTTC.

This clonotype has at least ten counts. The CDR3 loop reads CASSPLGQEGFGYTF. CDR3 DNA sequence: TGTGCCAGCAGCCCCCTAGGACAGGAGGGTTTTGGCTACACCTTC. The V gene is TRBV11-3, the J gene TRBJ1-2; 7 positions match TRBD1. In germline, CDR1 is SGHNT, CDR2 YENEEA. There are 15 residues in the CDR3. The V gene end was trimmed by 5 bases and the J gene end by 7 bases; junction bases not matched to a gene: 13.

This clonotype was seen at least ten times. This chain connects TRBV19 to TRBJ2-3, with 7 nucleotides matching TRBD2. Germline V gene sequence: CDR1 LNHDA, CDR2 SQIVND (reference sequence). The ends lost 3 bases at V and 3 bases at J; junction bases unmatched: 9. This CDR3 is built from 16 residues. The CDR3 reads CASSMGGVWRTDTQYF. As DNA, the CDR3 is TGTGCCAGTAGTATGGGGGGGGTGTGGAGAACAGATACGCAGTATTTT.

The rearrangement links TRBV12-3 or TRBV12-4 to TRBJ2-2, with 10 bases lining up with TRBD1. The CDR3 sequence is 14 residues long. Trimming at V came to 3 bases and at J to 7 bases, leaving 2 bases not matched to a gene. The CDR3 protein is CASSLTGGGGELFF. CDR3 bases: TGTGCCAGCAGTTTGACAGGGGGCGGCGGGGAGCTGTTTTTT.

This sequence joins TRBV28 and TRBJ2-7; D tentatively reads TRBD1 or TRBD2 (5 bases each). CDR3 length: 13 residues. Trimming stripped 5 bases from V and 2 bases from J, with 10 bases between. Germline CDR1 MDHEN, CDR2 SYDVKM. CDR3: CASSGTEAYEQYF. The CDR3 bases are TGTGCCAGCAGTGGGACGGAGGCCTACGAGCAGTACTTC. Filled out from reference TRBV28 and TRBJ2-7, the complete variable domain reads DVKVTQSSRYLVKRTGEKVFLECVQDMDHENMFWYRQDPGLGLRLIYFSYDVKMKEKGDIPEGYSVSREKKERFSLILESASTNQTSMYLCASSGTEAYEQYFGPGTRLTVT.

This clonotype was picked up many times. This chain connects TRBV15 to TRBJ2-1, with D uncertain. Per the germline V gene, CDR1 is LNHNV and CDR2 is YYDKDF (reference sequence). CDR3 length: 13 amino acids. The V end lost 3 bases, the J end lost 7 bases, and 10 bases lay between the germline ends. CDR3 region: CATSSGGVNEQFF. The CDR3 DNA sequence: TGTGCCACCAGCAGTGGTGGGGTGAATGAGCAGTTCTTC.

This clonotype was counted ten times or more. V usage is TRBV2 and J usage is TRBJ2-1; D might be TRBD2 (5 bases). Germline CDR1 is SNHLY and CDR2 is FYNNEI. This CDR3 has 15 residues. The V gene lost 5 bases and the J gene lost 3 bases, with 14 bases spanning the gap. DNA of the CDR3: TGTGCCAGCAGTTTCGACTACGGAGACTACAATGAGCAGTTCTTC. This codes for CASSFDYGDYNEQFF.

This clonotype was observed at least ten times. The rearrangement joins TRBV19 to TRBJ1-6; D remains unclear. Germline lookup yields CDR1 LNHDA and CDR2 SQIVND (reference sequence). CDR3 size: 11 residues. Trimming cost V 11 bases and J 7 bases, with 9 bases left between them. The CDR3 DNA reads TGTGCCCACGGGCAGAATTCACCCCTCCACTTT. It translates to CAHGQNSPLHF. Drawing the rest from reference TRBV19 and TRBJ1-6, the complete variable domain is DGGITQSPKYLFRKEGQNVTLSCEQNLNHDAMYWYRQDPGQGLRLIYYSQIVNDFQKGDIAEGYSVSREKKESFPLTVTSAQKNPTAFYLCAHGQNSPLHFGNGTRLTVT.

This clonotype appeared many times. The genes are TRBV28 and TRBJ2-5; 7 bases are a match to TRBD1. The germline gives CDR1 MDHEN, CDR2 SYDVKM. The junction had 3 bases not matched to a gene; V was cut back by 5 bases and J by 3 bases. CDR3 size: 13 residues. CDR3 protein: CASSRGTEETQYF. The CDR3 DNA reads TGTGCCAGCAGTAGGGGGACAGAAGAGACCCAGTACTTC.

This clonotype showed up many times. This rearrangement joins TRBV7-6 to TRBJ2-7; D is possibly TRBD1 (6 bases). Deletions cut 5 bases from V and 4 bases from J, with 21 bases between. This CDR3 has 16 amino acids. In germline, CDR1 is SGHVS, CDR2 FNYEAQ. CDR3 in DNA: TGTGCCAGCAGCCCGGAACAGGGTTTATACCCTTACGAGCAGTACTTC. It codes for CASSPEQGLYPYEQYF.

This clonotype was seen a few times. The chain uses TRBV6-1 and TRBJ1-6, with a weak D call TRBD1 (6 bases). The CDR3 is 14 amino acids. Trimming cost V 6 bases and J 15 bases, with 21 bases left between them. Germline V gene lookup returns CDR1 MNHNS and CDR2 SASEGT. CDR3 nucleotides: TGTGCCAGCAGCCAAACCGAGGGACATATGGTCCTCCACTTT. Translation gives CASSQTEGHMVLHF.

This clonotype showed up many times. The CDR3 protein is CASSPRGRVIYNEQFF. In nucleotides, the CDR3 is TGTGCCAGCAGTCCCCGTGGTAGGGTAATCTACAATGAGCAGTTCTTC. The chain is built from TRBV6-2 or TRBV6-3 and TRBJ2-1; no reliable D call. Germline loops: CDR1 MNHEY, CDR2 SVGEGT. CDR3 size: 16 residues. Trimming pared 5 bases from V and 3 bases from J, leaving 17 bases between.

The gene calls are TRBV20-1 and TRBJ2-2; D remains ambiguous. The CDR3 totals 13 residues. V lost 7 bases to trimming and J lost 3 bases, with 12 bases between them. Germline V lookup: CDR1 DFQATT, CDR2 SNEGSKA (reference sequence). The CDR3 reads CSVSSDDTGELFF. The CDR3 coding sequence is TGCAGTGTGTCCTCAGACGACACCGGGGAGCTGTTTTTT.

To note about this clonotype: One base away lies a much larger clone, so this may be a sequencing read error. The chain couples TRBV5-4 to TRBJ2-3; 7 nucleotides line up with TRBD1. The CDR3 totals 14 residues. Germline V gene data show CDR1 as SGHNT and CDR2 as YYREEE (reference sequence). J gave up 2 bases and V 4 bases, and 4 bases lay outside the gene matches. As DNA, the CDR3 is TGTGCCAGCAGCCCGGGACAGACCACAGATACGCAGTATTTT. This sequence encodes CASSPGQTTDTQYF.

This clonotype was found many times. J is TRBJ2-1 and V is TRBV14, with 10 bases matching TRBD2. Germline CDR1 and CDR2: SGHDN and FVKESK. V shed 4 bases and J 3 bases; nucleotides not matched to a gene: 6. The CDR3 contains 16 residues. The CDR3 DNA is TGTGCCAGCAGCCCTGCGGGACTAGCGATCTACAATGAGCAGTTCTTC. Translation: CASSPAGLAIYNEQFF.

V usage is TRBV7-6 and J usage is TRBJ2-2, with 9 bases fitting TRBD2. J lost 4 bases, V lost 1 base, and 10 bases had no gene match. The germline CDR1 and CDR2 sequences are SGHVS and FNYEAQ. The CDR3 length is 18 residues. In DNA form, the CDR3 reads TGTGCCAGCAGCTTAGAGGCGGGAGGGCCCGCGGGCACCGGGGAGCTGTTTTTT. Protein product: CASSLEAGGPAGTGELFF.

This clonotype came up many times. The chain uses TRBV11-2 and TRBJ2-1; the D is unclear. In germline, CDR1 is SGHAT, CDR2 FQNNGV. The V gene lost 6 bases and the J gene lost 4 bases, with 10 bases spanning the gap. CDR3 length: 13 residues. The CDR3 sequence is CASSYGIYNEQFF. The CDR3 nucleotides read TGTGCCAGCAGTTATGGGATTTACAATGAGCAGTTCTTC.

This clonotype was counted ten times or more. The rearrangement uses TRBV5-1 and TRBJ2-1; D is ambiguous. Trimming removed 1 base from V and 6 bases from J, with 8 bases in between. Germline V CDR1 and CDR2: SGHRS, YFSETQ. This CDR3 region has 13 residues. This CDR3 reads CASSLPGTNEQFF. For the CDR3, the DNA is TGCGCCAGCAGCTTGCCGGGTACCAATGAGCAGTTCTTC. The variable domain in full, with the rest retrieved from reference TRBV5-1 and TRBJ2-1, is KAGVTQTPRYLIKTRGQQVTLSCSPISGHRSVSWYQQTPGQGLQFLFEYFSETQRNKGNFPGRFSGRQFSNSRSEMNVSTLELGDSALYLCASSLPGTNEQFFGPGTRLTVL.

In this sample, this clonotype turned up many times. The chain is built from TRBV10-1 and TRBJ2-7, with 8 bases aligning to TRBD2. This CDR3 spans 12 amino acids. The trim removed 11 bases at V and 5 bases at J, leaving 8 bases unmatched. CDR1 is WNHNN, CDR2 SYGVQD, per germline (reference sequence). CDR3 in amino acids: CARRLALNEQYF. The CDR3 nucleotides read TGCGCCCGTCGACTAGCGCTGAACGAGCAGTACTTC.

Regarding this clonotype: A clone one base away is much larger, so this may be a read error. This sequence joins TRBV28 and TRBJ1-4; D is ambiguous. The CDR3 runs to 14 residues. Looked up from germline, CDR1 is MDHEN and CDR2 is SYDVKM. The ends were cut back, 7 bases at V and 8 bases at J, with 17 bases in the middle. The CDR3 reads CASTSWRVGEKLFF. The CDR3 DNA follows: TGTGCCAGCACTTCCTGGAGGGTAGGAGAAAAACTGTTTTTT. Complete variable domain (other parts from reference TRBV28 and TRBJ1-4): DVKVTQSSRYLVKRTGEKVFLECVQDMDHENMFWYRQDPGLGLRLIYFSYDVKMKEKGDIPEGYSVSREKKERFSLILESASTNQTSMYLCASTSWRVGEKLFFGSGTQLSVL.

The V call is TRBV5-4, the J call TRBJ2-1, with D possibly being TRBD1 or TRBD2 (5 bases each). Germline V gene data show CDR1 as SGHNT and CDR2 as YYREEE (reference sequence). This CDR3 contains 14 residues. V was cut by 3 bases and J by 4 bases, with 11 bases left in between. The CDR3: CASSYRDVYNEQFF. The CDR3 coding sequence is TGTGCCAGCAGCTACCGGGACGTATACAATGAGCAGTTCTTC.

The chain links TRBV19 to TRBJ1-3; D possibly corresponds to TRBD1 (5 bases). V was pared by 2 bases and J by 1 base, with 6 bases between. The CDR3 has 14 amino acids. The germline gives CDR1 LNHDA, CDR2 SQIVND (reference sequence). CDR3 residues: CASSISGSGNTIYF. CDR3 DNA: TGTGCCAGTAGTATATCAGGGTCTGGAAACACCATATATTTT.

This clonotype was seen a few times. The chain joins TRBV9 to TRBJ2-7, with D perhaps matching TRBD1 (5 bases). CDR3 length: 15 amino acids. Germline assignment: CDR1 SGDLS and CDR2 YYNGEE. V gave up 2 bases and J gave up 3 bases, with 15 bases separating them. CDR3 residues: CASSVIQDGYYEQYF. The CDR3 DNA is TGTGCCAGCAGCGTGATACAGGACGGCTACTACGAGCAGTACTTC.